Described below is a single T cell receptor (beta chain) sequence and its context. Its antigen remains unknown. The repertoire was sequenced with immunoSEQ multiplex PCR; TCRdb's copy has only in-frame clones and lacks some. Of more than 110,000 clones in the sample, around 90% were seen once. These data belong to a study of T cell responses to AZD1222 COVID-19 vaccine. The overall study: Second doses were pooled across both intervals (about 4 or about 12 weeks).

Study results and caveats: White British people made up most donors, females outnumbered males, and clonal diversity was possibly underestimated.

The material was peripheral blood, obtained on day 0 of AZD1222 vaccination. The clonotype originates from an adult in good health.

The CDR3 spells CASSLVRGNSPLHF. The CDR3 region has the DNA TGTGCCAGCAGCTTAGTACGGGGGAATTCACCCCTCCACTTT. The chain links TRBV7-2 to TRBJ1-6; D might be TRBD1 (5 bases). Trimming removed 1 base at V and 7 bases at J, with 8 bases between. The CDR3 spans 14 residues. Germline values: CDR1 SGHTA, CDR2 FQGNSA.